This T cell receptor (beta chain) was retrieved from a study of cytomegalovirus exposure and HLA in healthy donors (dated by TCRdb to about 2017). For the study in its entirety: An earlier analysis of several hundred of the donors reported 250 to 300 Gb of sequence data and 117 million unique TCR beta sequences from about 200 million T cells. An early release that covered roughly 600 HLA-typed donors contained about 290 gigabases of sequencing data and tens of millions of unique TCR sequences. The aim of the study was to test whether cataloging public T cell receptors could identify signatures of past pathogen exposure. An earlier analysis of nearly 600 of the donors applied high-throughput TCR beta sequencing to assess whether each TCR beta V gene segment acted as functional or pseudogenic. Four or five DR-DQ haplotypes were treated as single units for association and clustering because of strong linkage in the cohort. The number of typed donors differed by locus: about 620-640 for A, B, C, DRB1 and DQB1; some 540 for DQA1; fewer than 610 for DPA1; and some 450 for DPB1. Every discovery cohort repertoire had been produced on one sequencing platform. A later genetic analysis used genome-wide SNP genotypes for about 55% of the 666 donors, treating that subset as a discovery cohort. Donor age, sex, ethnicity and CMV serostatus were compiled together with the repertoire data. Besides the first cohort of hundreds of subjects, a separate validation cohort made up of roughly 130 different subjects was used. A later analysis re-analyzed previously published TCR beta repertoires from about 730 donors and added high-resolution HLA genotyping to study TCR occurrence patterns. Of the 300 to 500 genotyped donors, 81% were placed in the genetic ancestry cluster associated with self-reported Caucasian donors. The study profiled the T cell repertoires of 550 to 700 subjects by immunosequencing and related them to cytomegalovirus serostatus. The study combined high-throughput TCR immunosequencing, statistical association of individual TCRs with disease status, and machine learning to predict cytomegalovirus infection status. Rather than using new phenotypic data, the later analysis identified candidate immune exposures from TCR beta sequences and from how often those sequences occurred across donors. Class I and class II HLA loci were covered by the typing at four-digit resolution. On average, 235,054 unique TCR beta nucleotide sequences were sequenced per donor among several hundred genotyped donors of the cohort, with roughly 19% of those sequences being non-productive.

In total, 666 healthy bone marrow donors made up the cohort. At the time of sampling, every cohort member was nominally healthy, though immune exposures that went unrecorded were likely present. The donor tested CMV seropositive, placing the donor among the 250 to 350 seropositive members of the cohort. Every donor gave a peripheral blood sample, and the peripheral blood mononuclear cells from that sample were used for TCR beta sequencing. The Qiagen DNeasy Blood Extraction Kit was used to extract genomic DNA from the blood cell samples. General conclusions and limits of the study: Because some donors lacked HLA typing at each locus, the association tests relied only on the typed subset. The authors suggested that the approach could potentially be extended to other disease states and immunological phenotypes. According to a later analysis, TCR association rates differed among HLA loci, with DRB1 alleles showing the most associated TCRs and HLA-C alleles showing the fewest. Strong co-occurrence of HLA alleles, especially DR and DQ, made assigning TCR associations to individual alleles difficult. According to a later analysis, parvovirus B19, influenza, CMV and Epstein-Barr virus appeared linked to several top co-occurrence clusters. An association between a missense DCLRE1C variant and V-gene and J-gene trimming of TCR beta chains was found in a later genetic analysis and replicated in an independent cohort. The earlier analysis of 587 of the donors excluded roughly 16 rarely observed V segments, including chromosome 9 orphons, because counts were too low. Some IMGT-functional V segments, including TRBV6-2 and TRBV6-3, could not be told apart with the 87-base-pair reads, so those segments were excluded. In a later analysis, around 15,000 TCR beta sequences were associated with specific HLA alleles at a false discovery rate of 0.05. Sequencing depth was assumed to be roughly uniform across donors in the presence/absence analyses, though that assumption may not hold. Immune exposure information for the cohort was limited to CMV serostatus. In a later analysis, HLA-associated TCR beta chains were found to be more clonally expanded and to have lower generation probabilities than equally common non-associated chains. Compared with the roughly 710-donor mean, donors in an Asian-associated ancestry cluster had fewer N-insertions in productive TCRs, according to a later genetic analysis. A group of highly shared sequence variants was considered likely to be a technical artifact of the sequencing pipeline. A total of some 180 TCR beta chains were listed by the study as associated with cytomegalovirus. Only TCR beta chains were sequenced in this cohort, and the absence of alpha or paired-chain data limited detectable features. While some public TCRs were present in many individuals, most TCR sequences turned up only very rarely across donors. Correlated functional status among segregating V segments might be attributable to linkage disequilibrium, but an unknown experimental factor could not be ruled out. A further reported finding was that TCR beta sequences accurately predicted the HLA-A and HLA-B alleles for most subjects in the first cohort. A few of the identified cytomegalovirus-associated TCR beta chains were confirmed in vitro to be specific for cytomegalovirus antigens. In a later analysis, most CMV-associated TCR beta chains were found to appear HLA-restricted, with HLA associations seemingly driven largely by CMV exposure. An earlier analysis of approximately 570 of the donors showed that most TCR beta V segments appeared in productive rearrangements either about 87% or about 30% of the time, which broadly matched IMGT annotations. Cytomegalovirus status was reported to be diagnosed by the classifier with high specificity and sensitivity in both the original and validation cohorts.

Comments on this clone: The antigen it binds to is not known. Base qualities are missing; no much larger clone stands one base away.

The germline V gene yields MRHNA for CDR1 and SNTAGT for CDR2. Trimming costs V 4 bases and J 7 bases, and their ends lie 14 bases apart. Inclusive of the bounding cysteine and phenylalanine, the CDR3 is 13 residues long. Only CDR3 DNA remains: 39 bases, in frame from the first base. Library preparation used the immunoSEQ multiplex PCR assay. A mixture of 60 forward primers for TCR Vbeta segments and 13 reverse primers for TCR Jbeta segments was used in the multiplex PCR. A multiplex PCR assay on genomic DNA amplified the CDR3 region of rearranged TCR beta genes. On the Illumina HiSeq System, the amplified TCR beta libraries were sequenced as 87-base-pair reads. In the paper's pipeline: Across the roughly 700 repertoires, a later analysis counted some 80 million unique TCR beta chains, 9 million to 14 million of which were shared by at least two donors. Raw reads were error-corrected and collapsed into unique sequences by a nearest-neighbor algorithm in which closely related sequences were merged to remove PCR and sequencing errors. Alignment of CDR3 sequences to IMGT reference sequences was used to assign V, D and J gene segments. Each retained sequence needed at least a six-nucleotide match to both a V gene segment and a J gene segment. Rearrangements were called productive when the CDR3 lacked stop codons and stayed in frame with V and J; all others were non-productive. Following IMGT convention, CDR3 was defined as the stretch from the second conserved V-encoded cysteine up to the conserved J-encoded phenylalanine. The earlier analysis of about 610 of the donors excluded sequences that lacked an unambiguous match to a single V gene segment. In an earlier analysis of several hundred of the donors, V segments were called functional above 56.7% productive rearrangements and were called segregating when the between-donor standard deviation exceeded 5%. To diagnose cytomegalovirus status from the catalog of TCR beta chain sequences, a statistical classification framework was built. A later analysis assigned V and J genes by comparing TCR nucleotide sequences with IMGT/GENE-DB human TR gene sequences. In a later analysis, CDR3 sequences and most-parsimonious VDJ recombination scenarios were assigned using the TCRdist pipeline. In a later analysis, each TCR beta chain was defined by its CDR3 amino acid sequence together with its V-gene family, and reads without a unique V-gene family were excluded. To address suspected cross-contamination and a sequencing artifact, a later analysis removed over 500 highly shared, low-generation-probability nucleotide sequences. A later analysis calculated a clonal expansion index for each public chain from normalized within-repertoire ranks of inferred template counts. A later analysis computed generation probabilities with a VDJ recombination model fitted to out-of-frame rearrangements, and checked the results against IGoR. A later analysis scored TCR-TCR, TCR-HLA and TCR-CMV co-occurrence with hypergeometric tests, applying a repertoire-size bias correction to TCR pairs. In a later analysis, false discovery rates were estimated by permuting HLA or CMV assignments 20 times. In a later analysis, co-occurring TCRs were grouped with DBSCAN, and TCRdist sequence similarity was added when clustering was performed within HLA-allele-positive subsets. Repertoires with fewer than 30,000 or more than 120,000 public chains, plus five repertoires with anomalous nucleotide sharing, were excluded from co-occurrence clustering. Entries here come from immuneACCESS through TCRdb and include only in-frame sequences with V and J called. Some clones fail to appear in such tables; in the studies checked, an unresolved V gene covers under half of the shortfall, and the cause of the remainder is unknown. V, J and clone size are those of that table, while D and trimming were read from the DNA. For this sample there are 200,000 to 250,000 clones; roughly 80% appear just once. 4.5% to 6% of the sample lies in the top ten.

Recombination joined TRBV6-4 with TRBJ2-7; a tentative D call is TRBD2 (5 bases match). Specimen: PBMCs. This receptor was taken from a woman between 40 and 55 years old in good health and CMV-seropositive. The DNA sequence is TGTGCCAGCAGTGGCCGTGAGGGTGGTGAGCAGTACTTC. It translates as CASSGREGGEQYF.